This passage covers 27 T cell receptor beta chains from one sample sequenced in a study of blood T cell repertoires in COVID-19. The table came from immunoSEQ multiplex PCR; TCRdb's copy has only in-frame clones and leaves some out. Of 130,000 or so clones in the sample, around three quarters were seen once. Sequenced input: peripheral blood. The receptors shown here come from a man in his 60s with active or convalescent COVID-19.

This clone was recorded once. This chain joins TRBV18 and TRBJ2-7; 16 nucleotides align to TRBD2. The V and J ends lost 0 bases and 3 bases, in that order; junction bases with no gene match: 5. The CDR3 sequence is 18 residues long. Germline CDR1 KGHSH, CDR2 LQKENI. The CDR3 region is CASSPPSGTSGRVYEQYF. The CDR3 DNA reads TGTGCCAGCTCACCACCCTCAGGGACTAGCGGGAGGGTCTACGAGCAGTACTTC.

The CDR3 DNA follows: TGTGCCAGTAGTATGGGGGCGCGGCACCAAGAGACCCAGTACTTC. Translated, it gives CASSMGARHQETQYF. V is TRBV19 and J is TRBJ2-5; TRBD1 might be the D (6 bases). Trimming took 3 bases from V and 0 from J, leaving 11 bases between them. Germline V gene data show CDR1 as LNHDA and CDR2 as SQIVND (reference sequence). CDR3 size: 15 residues. Combining the CDR3 with reference TRBV19 and TRBJ2-5 gives the whole variable domain DGGITQSPKYLFRKEGQNVTLSCEQNLNHDAMYWYRQDPGQGLRLIYYSQIVNDFQKGDIAEGYSVSREKKESFPLTVTSAQKNPTAFYLCASSMGARHQETQYFGPGTRLLVL.

This clone was seen only a few times. This chain joins TRBV7-2 and TRBJ2-7; D is unresolved. V lost 4 bases to trimming and J lost 7 bases, with 14 bases between them. The CDR3 is 13 residues long. Looked up from germline, CDR1 is SGHTA and CDR2 is FQGNSA. CDR3 in amino acids: CASSSLEWLEQYF. Here the CDR3 DNA reads TGTGCCAGCAGCTCCTTAGAGTGGTTGGAGCAGTACTTC.

This clone was found once. The chain links TRBV15 to TRBJ2-3; no reliable D call. Trimming shortened V by 0 bases and J by 6 bases, and 7 bases separated the two germline ends. This CDR3 region has 13 residues. The germline V gene has CDR1 LNHNV and CDR2 YYDKDF (reference sequence). The CDR3 DNA is TGTGCCACCAGCAGAGATCCGGTCGATACGCAGTATTTT. As protein: CATSRDPVDTQYF.

The chain combines TRBV27 with TRBJ2-3, with TRBD2 as a possible D gene (6 bases). The CDR3 is made up of 13 amino acids. Deletions cut 10 bases from V and 3 bases from J, with 14 bases between. Germline CDR1 reads MNHEY; CDR2 reads SMNVEV (reference sequence). CDR3 residues: CATRLVGTDTQYF. For the CDR3, the DNA is TGTGCCACAAGACTAGTTGGTACAGATACGCAGTATTTT.

This clone is a singleton in its sample. The V call is TRBV6-5, the J call TRBJ2-2, with 7 bases fitting TRBD2. With 2 bases clipped from V and 3 bases from J, the junction kept 6 bases outside the gene matches. This CDR3 contains 16 residues. From germline, CDR1 is MNHEY and CDR2 SVGAGI. The CDR3 DNA follows: TGTGCCAGCAGTTACGGGGGGAGGGGCTACACCGGGGAGCTGTTTTTT. It specifies CASSYGGRGYTGELFF.

V gene TRBV5-1 combines with J gene TRBJ2-5; 7 nucleotides agree with TRBD1. CDR1 and CDR2 (germline): SGHRS, YFSETQ. The V gene end was trimmed by 4 bases and the J gene end by 4 bases; junction bases not matched to a gene: 7. The CDR3 contains 14 residues. The CDR3 region has the DNA TGCGCCAGCAGCGTGGGACAGCAACCAGAGACCCAGTACTTC. Amino acids: CASSVGQQPETQYF.

The chain has TRBV28 and TRBJ1-6; 11 nucleotides line up with TRBD1. Germline lookup yields CDR1 MDHEN and CDR2 SYDVKM. CDR3 length equals 15 residues. The junction had 7 bases not matched to a gene; V was cut back by 7 bases and J by 8 bases. The CDR3 here is CASTLGQGVHSPLHF. The CDR3 DNA reads TGTGCCAGCACCTTGGGACAGGGGGTGCATTCACCCCTCCACTTT.

This clone has just a few counts. The chain couples TRBV5-1 to TRBJ1-1; 10 positions match TRBD1. This CDR3 has 14 amino acids. CDR1 and CDR2 (germline): SGHRS, YFSETQ. V dropped 6 bases and J dropped 5; count of bases not matched to a gene: 7. CDR3 sequence (DNA): TGCGCCAGCAATCGGGACAGGGGTGAGACTGAAGCTTTCTTT. Protein product: CASNRDRGETEAFF.

The rearrangement uses TRBV7-8 and TRBJ2-5, with TRBD2 matching 14 bases. The length of the CDR3 is 16 residues. The germline V gene has CDR1 SGHVS and CDR2 FQNEAQ. The ends lost 4 bases at V and 5 bases at J; junction bases unmatched: 6. DNA of the CDR3: TGTGCCAGCAGCTCCCGACTAGCGGGAGGGGAGGAGACCCAGTACTTC. It codes for CASSSRLAGGEETQYF.

The chain couples TRBV7-2 to TRBJ2-1; the match to TRBD2 covers 8 bases. J gave up 4 bases and V 5 bases, and 10 bases lay outside the gene matches. This CDR3 region has 16 residues. Germline V lookup: CDR1 SGHTA, CDR2 FQGNSA. The CDR3 sequence is CASSAAGRGGYNEQFF. The CDR3 coding sequence is TGTGCCAGCAGCGCAGCGGGCCGGGGGGGATACAATGAGCAGTTCTTC.

V gene TRBV2 combines with J gene TRBJ2-7; D possibly corresponds to TRBD2 (6 bases). The CDR3 length is 14 residues. The germline CDR1 and CDR2 sequences are SNHLY and FYNNEI. Trimming took off 6 bases at V and 0 bases at J, with 12 bases between the two ends. Written as DNA, the CDR3 is TGTGCCAGCAGCCGGGACTCGAACTCCTACGAGCAGTACTTC. Translation: CASSRDSNSYEQYF.

The rearrangement joins TRBV5-8 to TRBJ1-4; TRBD1 agrees at 10 bases. CDR3 size: 16 residues. The V gene's germline CDR1 is SGHTS and CDR2 YDEGEE. V dropped 3 bases and J dropped 3; count of bases not matched to a gene: 5. The CDR3 coding sequence is TGTGCCAGCAGCTCTCCGGGACAGGGGTCTAATGAAAAACTGTTTTTT. This sequence encodes CASSSPGQGSNEKLFF.

The V call is TRBV18, the J call TRBJ2-3; 9 bases match TRBD2. V shed 3 bases and J 0 bases; nucleotides not matched to a gene: 10. Germline V gives CDR1 KGHSH, CDR2 LQKENI. The length of the CDR3 is 18 residues. The DNA for the CDR3 is TGTGCCAGCTCACCGTTGACTAGCGGAGGCCCCAGCACAGATACGCAGTATTTT. As protein: CASSPLTSGGPSTDTQYF.

The chain employs TRBV19 and TRBJ2-2; 9 nucleotides line up with TRBD2. The CDR3 loop spans 15 amino acids. After removal of 4 bases from V and 7 bases from J, the junction contained 7 bases not matched to a gene. CDR1 and CDR2 (germline): LNHDA, SQIVND (reference sequence). This CDR3 reads CASSTRGRASGELFF. The DNA for the CDR3 is TGTGCCAGTAGTACGCGCGGGAGGGCGAGCGGGGAGCTGTTTTTT.

This clone has just a few counts. The chain couples TRBV4-1 to TRBJ2-6; TRBD1 matches 7 bases. Germline V gene sequence: CDR1 MGHRA, CDR2 YSYEKL. CDR3 length: 19 residues. Unmatched junction bases numbered 9, after V lost 0 bases and J lost 1 base. CDR3 nucleotides: TGCGCCAGCAGCCAAGATCTGAGGGGGCCGGGATCTGGGGCCAACGTCCTGACTTTC. This sequence encodes CASSQDLRGPGSGANVLTF.

The chain combines TRBV5-6 with TRBJ1-2; D call uncertain. Germline V gene lookup returns CDR1 SGHDT and CDR2 YYEEEE. The V gene lost 6 bases and the J gene lost 4 bases, with 13 bases spanning the gap. This CDR3 is built from 13 residues. CDR3: CASTWRESYGYTF. The CDR3 DNA is TGTGCCAGCACCTGGAGGGAGTCCTATGGCTACACCTTC.

This clone came up once. V gene TRBV7-3 combines with J gene TRBJ2-7; 11 positions agree with TRBD2. The CDR3 is 14 residues long. With V trimmed by 5 bases and J by 3 bases, 3 bases remained unmatched. The germline V gene encodes CDR1 SGHTA and CDR2 FQGTGA. The CDR3 region is CASSPGTSGYEQYF. In nucleotides, the CDR3 is TGTGCCAGCAGCCCCGGGACTAGCGGCTACGAGCAGTACTTC.

V is TRBV12-5 and J is TRBJ2-7, with a tentative D call TRBD2 (7 bases). From germline, CDR1 is LGHNT and CDR2 FRNRAP. The CDR3 consists of 18 residues. Trimming removed 7 bases at V and 2 bases at J, with 27 bases between. The CDR3 reads CASDDEGGAKGSTYEQYF. The CDR3 nucleotides read TGTGCTAGTGACGACGAGGGGGGGGCGAAGGGTAGCACCTACGAGCAGTACTTC.

This clone was found a few times. The V and J genes are TRBV10-1 and TRBJ2-7; no firm D call. Germline V lookup: CDR1 WNHNN, CDR2 SYGVQD (reference sequence). The ends were cut back, 5 bases at V and 2 bases at J, with 10 bases in the middle. The CDR3 covers 13 residues. This chain's CDR3 is CASSRDSTYEQYF. As DNA, the CDR3 is TGCGCCAGCAGTCGAGACTCTACCTACGAGCAGTACTTC.

The V gene is TRBV6-2 or TRBV6-3, the J gene TRBJ2-1, with D possibly TRBD2 on 6 matching bases. Deletions cut 2 bases from V and 6 bases from J, with 17 bases between. The CDR3 extends over 16 amino acids. Germline-derived CDR1 and CDR2 are MNHEY and SVGEGT. The CDR3 region is CASSYGGTSPPNEQFF. The CDR3 DNA is TGTGCCAGCAGTTACGGCGGGACTTCTCCCCCCAATGAGCAGTTCTTC.

This clone was seen once. The chain uses TRBV7-2 and TRBJ1-1; possibly TRBD1 for D (5 bases). V dropped 3 bases and J dropped 12 bases, with 14 bases sitting between them. The CDR3 covers 12 residues. Germline CDR1 is SGHTA and CDR2 is FQGNSA. The CDR3 region has the DNA TGTGCCAGCAGCTTGTTAGGGGTATTATCTTTCTTT. Translation gives CASSLLGVLSFF.

CDR3 DNA: TGTGCCATCAGTGTCGGCTCTGGAAACACCATATATTTT. Amino acids: CAISVGSGNTIYF. The rearrangement uses TRBV10-3 and TRBJ1-3; no clear D gene. Per germline, CDR1 ENHRY and CDR2 SYGVKD. CDR3 length: 13 amino acids. The germline V and J ends were trimmed by 4 bases and 0 bases, with 4 bases remaining between them.

The gene calls are TRBV28 and TRBJ1-5, with a tentative D call TRBD1 (5 bases). Germline CDR1 reads MDHEN; CDR2 reads SYDVKM. V dropped 3 bases and J dropped 3 bases, with 9 bases sitting between them. The CDR3 has 14 amino acids. Here the CDR3 DNA reads TGTGCCAGCAGTTTTCGGGGGGTCAATCAGCCCCAGCATTTT. Its protein product is CASSFRGVNQPQHF.

The chain combines TRBV28 with TRBJ2-1; perhaps TRBD1 as D (6 bases). The CDR3 is 14 residues long. Germline V gene sequence: CDR1 MDHEN, CDR2 SYDVKM. The V and J ends lost 5 bases and 9 bases respectively, with 17 bases between them. As DNA, the CDR3 is TGTGCCAGCAGTCGCCCCCTCACAGGGATTGAGCAGTTCTTC. Translating it yields CASSRPLTGIEQFF.

This clone was counted a few times. The gene calls are TRBV10-3 and TRBJ1-2; 11 nucleotides align to TRBD1. The CDR3 loop spans 13 amino acids. Germline assignment: CDR1 ENHRY and CDR2 SYGVKD. The V and J ends lost 10 bases and 3 bases, in that order; junction bases with no gene match: 4. CDR3 nucleotides: TGTGCCAGCTGGACAGGGGGCGACTATGGCTACACCTTC. Residues: CASWTGGDYGYTF.

This chain links TRBV20-1 with TRBJ1-4; D is undetermined. V gave up 3 bases and J gave up 10 bases, with 18 bases separating them. Germline CDR1 and CDR2: DFQATT and SNEGSKA (reference sequence). This CDR3 has 14 residues. The CDR3 is CSASDQPRAGKLFF. In DNA form, the CDR3 reads TGCAGTGCTAGTGACCAGCCACGGGCGGGAAAACTGTTTTTT.